This T cell receptor (beta chain) was captured in a study of CD4+ T cells in melanoma. The table lists this clone with many counts. Its cognate antigen is unknown. Germline V CDR1 and CDR2: SGHDT, YYEEEE. The V gene end was trimmed by 5 bases and the J gene end by 6 bases; junction bases not matched to a gene: 4. The CDR3 sequence is 15 residues long. Study-wide points: Diverse differentiation states were reported for melanoma neoantigen-specific CD4+ T cells. A reported correlation linked neoantigen-specific CD4+ T cells to CD8+, macrophage and B cell function.

This table comes from immunoSEQ multiplex PCR, and its TCRdb copy is limited to in-frame clones, with some not included. The sample comprises tens of thousands of clones, 60% to 75% of which are singletons, and around 4.8% rests with the top ten. The chain has TRBV5-6 and TRBJ1-6; TRBD1 matches 11 bases. This clonotype was sampled from a human donor with melanoma. The specimen was tumor tissue. The CDR3 region has the DNA TGTGCCAGCAGTCGGGGACAGGGGGTTAATTCACCCCTCCACTTT. This translates into CASSRGQGVNSPLHF.